A single sample gave rise to the 17 T cell receptor beta chains below, sequenced in a study of T cell repertoires in cytomegalovirus infection. MiXCR was run by TCRdb on the reads, yielding one entry per CDR3 protein. Of some 320,000 distinct CDR3 sequences listed, more than 9% are singletons. Input material: PBMCs. These TCRs come from a human donor in good health (CMV status not recorded). Some clones in this sample may be carry-over from other donors' samples.

This clonotype was observed a few times. The chain uses TRBV7-6 and TRBJ2-5; TRBD2 agrees at 14 bases. After removal of 4 bases from V and 7 bases from J, the junction contained 5 bases not matched to a gene. The CDR3 totals 15 residues. Germline lookup yields CDR1 SGHVS and CDR2 FNYEAQ. CDR3 sequence: CASSSGTSGGGTQYF. Here the CDR3 DNA reads TGTGCCAGCAGCTCGGGGACTAGCGGGGGAGGGACCCAGTACTTC. The entire variable domain, with the rest obtained from reference TRBV7-6 and TRBJ2-5, is as follows: GAGVSQSPRYKVTKRGQDVALRCDPISGHVSLYWYRQALGQGPEFLTYFNYEAQQDKSGLPNDRFSAERPEGSISTLTIQRTEQRDSAMYRCASSSGTSGGGTQYFGPGTRLLVL.

The rearrangement links TRBV28 to TRBJ1-5; D perhaps matches TRBD1 (5 bases). Germline lookup yields CDR1 MDHEN and CDR2 SYDVKM. The V gene lost 6 bases and the J gene lost 6 bases, with 18 bases spanning the gap. The CDR3 contains 15 residues. The CDR3 DNA reads as TGTGCCAGCAGCCCCCCGGGCCCGGGGGGTCAGCCCCAGCATTTT. It translates to CASSPPGPGGQPQHF.

Ten or more counts support this clonotype. V gene TRBV7-2 combines with J gene TRBJ2-1; TRBD1 or TRBD2 may be the D gene (5 bases each). V was cut by 3 bases and J by 6 bases, with 15 bases left in between. Germline V gene sequence: CDR1 SGHTA, CDR2 FQGNSA. This CDR3 has 15 amino acids. CDR3 protein: CASSLGPKEGNEQFF. CDR3 coding DNA: TGTGCCAGCAGCTTGGGACCAAAAGAGGGCAATGAGCAGTTCTTC.

The chain uses TRBV7-2 and TRBJ2-7; possibly TRBD1 or TRBD2 for D (6 bases each). V dropped 2 bases and J dropped 6 bases, with 23 bases sitting between them. Germline CDR1 and CDR2: SGHTA and FQGNSA. The CDR3 sequence is 17 residues long. This chain's CDR3 is CASSLSHGGGGGCEQYF. The CDR3 DNA sequence: TGTGCCAGCAGCTTATCACACGGTGGAGGGGGAGGATGCGAGCAGTACTTC.

The CDR3 loop reads CASTPRGANSPLHF. The CDR3 nucleotides read TGTGCCAGCACCCCAAGGGGGGCCAATTCACCCCTCCACTTT. The chain has TRBV12-3 or TRBV12-4 and TRBJ1-6, with D maybe TRBD1 (6 bases). Trimming cost V 7 bases and J 7 bases, with 14 bases left between them. This CDR3 region has 14 residues.

This clonotype has more than one count but fewer than ten. The chain is built from TRBV14 and TRBJ2-2; TRBD1 matches 7 bases. The germline V gene encodes CDR1 SGHDN and CDR2 FVKESK. The V and J ends lost 4 bases and 5 bases, in that order; junction bases with no gene match: 10. This CDR3 is 16 amino acids long. CDR3 loop: CASSPQRQGSTGELFF. CDR3 DNA sequence: TGTGCCAGCAGCCCACAACGACAGGGCTCGACCGGGGAGCTGTTTTTT.

This chain connects TRBV7-8 to TRBJ2-3, with 9 bases fitting TRBD2. This CDR3 contains 17 residues. J was trimmed by 0 bases and V by 2 bases; bases with no gene match: 6. Per the germline V gene, CDR1 is SGHVS and CDR2 is FQNEAQ. CDR3 region: CASSLWLAGTSTDTQYF. CDR3 nucleotide sequence: TGTGCCAGCAGCTTATGGCTAGCGGGGACTAGCACAGATACGCAGTATTTT.

This chain links TRBV6-5 with TRBJ2-2; 7 bases match TRBD2. Germline loops: CDR1 MNHEY, CDR2 SVGAGI. J lost 4 bases, V lost 0 bases, and 5 bases had no gene match. The CDR3 consists of 16 residues. The CDR3 bases are TGTGCCAGCAGTTACTCGATGGGGGGGGGCACCGGGGAGCTGTTTTTT. Protein: CASSYSMGGGTGELFF.

This clonotype was counted at least ten times. The rearrangement uses TRBV7-9 and TRBJ1-2, with a tentative D call TRBD1 (6 bases). V was trimmed by 6 bases and J by 1 base, leaving 15 bases between them. The CDR3 sequence is 15 residues long. Per germline, CDR1 SEHNR and CDR2 FQNEAQ (reference sequence). The CDR3 DNA follows: TGTGCCAGCAGGGGGGCGACCTCCAGTAACTATGGCTACACCTTC. This codes for CASRGATSSNYGYTF.

This clonotype showed up just a few times. The genes are TRBV18 and TRBJ1-2; D is possibly TRBD1 (6 bases). Germline loops: CDR1 KGHSH, CDR2 LQKENI. V lost 5 bases to trimming and J lost 0 bases, with 13 bases between them. The CDR3 is 15 amino acids. The CDR3 DNA is TGTGCCAGCTCAACGGACAGTATTTCTAACTATGGCTACACCTTC. As protein: CASSTDSISNYGYTF.

CDR3 in DNA: TGTGCCAGCAGCTTAGCGACAGCCGTAGCCAAAAACATTCAGTACTTC. Its protein product is CASSLATAVAKNIQYF. The chain combines TRBV7-2 with TRBJ2-4, with D perhaps TRBD1 (5 bases). The germline CDR1 and CDR2 sequences are SGHTA and FQGNSA. The CDR3 consists of 16 residues. The ends were cut back, 0 bases at V and 0 bases at J, with 9 bases in the middle.

This clonotype was picked up a small number of times. This rearrangement joins TRBV11-1 to TRBJ1-2; 8 positions agree with TRBD1. The V gene's germline CDR1 is SGHAT and CDR2 FQDESV (reference sequence). The CDR3 length is 14 residues. With V trimmed by 8 bases and J by 3 bases, 8 bases remained unmatched. This CDR3 is CASAPQGEDYGYTF. For the CDR3, the DNA is TGTGCCAGCGCTCCACAGGGGGAGGACTATGGCTACACCTTC.

This clonotype was counted between two and nine times. The CDR3 DNA is TGTGCCAGCTCACCTGGGGGGGGGTCCTACGAGCAGTACTTC. Amino acid sequence: CASSPGGGSYEQYF. This chain links TRBV18 with TRBJ2-7; 7 positions match TRBD2. From germline, CDR1 is KGHSH and CDR2 LQKENI. The V and J ends lost 3 bases and 1 base, in that order; junction bases with no gene match: 3. There are 14 residues in the CDR3.

This clonotype has just a few counts. This chain connects TRBV10-3 to TRBJ2-7; 11 nucleotides agree with TRBD2. Germline V CDR1 and CDR2: ENHRY, SYGVKD. V dropped 3 bases and J dropped 5; count of bases not matched to a gene: 6. The CDR3 is made up of 15 amino acids. CDR3 DNA: TGTGCCATCAGTGATACTAGCGGGAGTGGGGACGAGCAGTACTTC. Translation gives CAISDTSGSGDEQYF.

V and J are TRBV6-2 or TRBV6-3 and TRBJ2-7; the D gene is possibly TRBD2 (6 bases). Trimming took off 8 bases at V and 7 bases at J, with 27 bases between the two ends. Germline V gives CDR1 MNHEY, CDR2 SVGEGT. The CDR3 contains 16 residues. The CDR3 reads CASFPQVGRDAEEQYF. The CDR3, as DNA: TGTGCCAGCTTCCCCCAAGTGGGGCGGGACGCGGAAGAGCAGTACTTC.

This clonotype was counted a few times. The chain combines TRBV28 with TRBJ1-5; D is undetermined. V shed 6 bases and J shed 3 bases, with 24 bases lying between them. CDR1 and CDR2 from the germline V gene are MDHEN and SYDVKM. The CDR3 is 18 residues long. CDR3 DNA sequence: TGTGCCAGCAGCCCCAGATGGGCCAGCCGAGGACTCAATCAGCCCCAGCATTTT. Translating it yields CASSPRWASRGLNQPQHF.

This clonotype was seen only a few times. The CDR3 loop reads CASSQSSTAEAFF. The CDR3 DNA reads TGTGCCAGCAGCCAAAGTTCAACAGCCGAAGCTTTCTTT. The rearrangement joins TRBV14 to TRBJ1-1; D is uncertain. The CDR3 contains 13 residues. CDR1 SGHDN and CDR2 FVKESK come from the germline V gene. V dropped 2 bases and J dropped 8 bases, with 12 bases sitting between them. The full variable domain, its missing parts supplied by reference TRBV14 and TRBJ1-1, is EAGVTQFPSHSVIEKGQTVTLRCDPISGHDNLYWYRRVMGKEIKFLLHFVKESKQDESGMPNNRFLAERTGGTYSTLKVQPAELEDSGVYFCASSQSSTAEAFFGQGTRLTVV.